One sample yielded the 7 T cell receptor beta chains listed below, sequenced in a study of cytotoxic CD8 clonotypes in ibrutinib-treated CLL listed by TCRdb under 2021. The time point label, as the study defines it: approximately twelve months on ibrutinib. Libraries were constructed by the immunoSEQ multiplex PCR assay. TCRdb retrieved this table from immuneACCESS and kept in-frame rearrangements only. Not all clones are present; in checked studies, unresolved V genes account for under half, and no reason is known for the remainder. This sample comprises about 130,000 clones, 79% of them detected only once. The ten largest clonotypes hold 13% of the sample. The sample here was PBMCs, taken after 12 months of ibrutinib treatment. The origin of the receptors is a human donor with chronic lymphocytic leukemia.

The gene calls are TRBV5-4 and TRBJ2-7, with TRBD2 identical over 8 bases. Losses at the gene ends were 5 bases for V and 6 bases for J; bases not matched to a gene: 13. Looked up from germline, CDR1 is SGHNT and CDR2 is YYREEE (reference sequence). The CDR3 loop spans 15 amino acids. CDR3 coding DNA: TGTGCCAGCAGTGGTATTAGCGGGATCTCTCGCGAGCAGTACTTC. It yields the protein CASSGISGISREQYF.

The chain is built from TRBV13 and TRBJ2-3; TRBD2 matches 12 bases. The CDR3 totals 16 residues. Unmatched junction bases numbered 2, after V lost 3 bases and J lost 1 base. The germline CDR1 and CDR2 sequences are PRHDT and FYEKMQ (reference sequence). In nucleotides, the CDR3 is TGTGCCAGCAGCTTGACTAGCGGGAGTGGCACAGATACGCAGTATTTT. It specifies CASSLTSGSGTDTQYF.

V and J are TRBV9 and TRBJ2-1; 7 bases agree with TRBD2. Germline V gene sequence: CDR1 SGDLS, CDR2 YYNGEE. The CDR3 consists of 16 residues. V shed 4 bases, J shed 6 bases, and the junction held 13 bases outside the gene matches. The CDR3 DNA follows: TGTGCCAGCAGCTTCGGACTAGAACGTAATGTCAATGAGCAGTTCTTC. Translation gives CASSFGLERNVNEQFF.

The chain couples TRBV5-1 to TRBJ2-1; 8 bases are shared with TRBD1. The V and J ends lost 0 bases and 4 bases, in that order; junction bases with no gene match: 9. This CDR3 is built from 17 residues. Looked up from germline, CDR1 is SGHRS and CDR2 is YFSETQ. The CDR3 nucleotides read TGCGCCAGCAGCTTGGGGGTTTCTCAGGGGGCTTACAATGAGCAGTTCTTC. Protein product: CASSLGVSQGAYNEQFF.

The rearrangement links TRBV4-1 to TRBJ1-3, with 9 bases matching TRBD1. Germline CDR1 MGHRA, CDR2 YSYEKL. V shed 4 bases and J 0 bases; nucleotides not matched to a gene: 13. The CDR3 sequence is 19 residues long. CDR3 sequence (DNA): TGCGCCAGCAGCCTTTACGGTCCCGGGACAGGGTCCTCTGGAAACACCATATATTTT. Residues: CASSLYGPGTGSSGNTIYF.

The sample holds one count of this clone. The V call is TRBV28, the J call TRBJ2-1; no definite D call. This CDR3 comprises 14 residues. The V end lost 2 bases, the J end lost 8 bases, and 13 bases lay between the germline ends. Germline V CDR1 and CDR2: MDHEN, SYDVKM. Here the CDR3 reads CASSLPSPFDEQFF. The CDR3 nucleotides read TGTGCCAGCAGTTTACCTAGTCCGTTTGATGAGCAGTTCTTC.

J is TRBJ2-3 and V is TRBV9; TRBD2 matches at 10 bases. The V segment lost 7 bases and the J segment 4 bases; nucleotides outside the gene matches: 6. The CDR3 has 14 residues. CDR1 is SGDLS, CDR2 YYNGEE, per germline. In nucleotides, the CDR3 is TGTGCCAGCCAGCGGGAGGGCTTGGCAGATACGCAGTATTTT. Translating gives CASQREGLADTQYF.